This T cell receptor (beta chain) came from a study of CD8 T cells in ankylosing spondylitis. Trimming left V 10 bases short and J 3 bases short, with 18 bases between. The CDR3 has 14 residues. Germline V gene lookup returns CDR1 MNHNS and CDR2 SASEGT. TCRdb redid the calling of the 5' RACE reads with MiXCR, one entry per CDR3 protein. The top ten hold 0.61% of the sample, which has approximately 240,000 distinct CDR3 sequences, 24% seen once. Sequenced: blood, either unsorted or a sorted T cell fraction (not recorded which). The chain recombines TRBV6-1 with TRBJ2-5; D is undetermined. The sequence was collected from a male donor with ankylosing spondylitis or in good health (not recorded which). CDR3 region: CATSPRLNKETQYF. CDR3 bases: TGTGCCACCTCACCTCGGCTTAATAAAGAGACCCAGTACTTC.